This TCR beta chain appears in the sequencing data of a study of patients and donors after allogeneic stem cell transplantation. Via MiXCR, TCRdb re-called the RT-PCR reads, giving one row per CDR3 protein. The data show 15,000 or so distinct CDR3 sequences, with around 29% seen just once and more than 35% held by the top ten. Germline V lookup: CDR1 MNHEY, CDR2 SVGEGT. CDR3 length: 14 amino acids. Trimming pared 6 bases from V and 0 bases from J, leaving 9 bases between. This clonotype was counted between two and nine times. The chain carries TRBV6-2 or TRBV6-3 and TRBJ1-5; maybe TRBD1 (5 bases). The sequence came from a human donor who was either an allogeneic HSCT recipient or a stem cell or donor lymphocyte infusion donor (not recorded which). It is not recorded whose cells these are; they may come from a transplant donor. The specimen was blood, either unsorted or a sorted T cell fraction (not recorded which). The CDR3 spells CASRLDNSNQPQHF. The CDR3 DNA follows: TGTGCCAGCAGGCTGGACAATAGCAATCAGCCCCAGCATTTT.